The 11 T cell receptor beta chains presented below share a single source sample, sequenced in a study of vaccination and CD4 T cells after COVID-19. Treatment indicated: approximately 11-day PBMC culture with coronavirus spike peptide pools or control peptides (ViraFEST assay). These receptors' antigens are unknown. Scientists ran DNA taken from cultured CD4+ T cells through the Oncomine TCR Beta short-read assay for sequencing. TCRdb re-derived calls from the PCR reads in MiXCR, one entry per CDR3 protein. Of fewer than 20,000 distinct CDR3 sequences in the sample, 44% are singletons; the top ten hold around 7.5%. Sequenced here: CD4+ T cells from blood, cultured in vitro, sampled after SARS-CoV-2 vaccination. These TCRs come from a human donor who had recovered from COVID-19.

V and J are TRBV28 and TRBJ1-1; no firm D call. Germline-derived CDR1 and CDR2 are MDHEN and SYDVKM. The CDR3 contains 13 residues. Trimming left V 4 bases short and J 1 base short, with 7 bases between. CDR3 residues: CASSWQKNTEAFF. The CDR3 coding sequence is TGTGCCAGCAGTTGGCAGAAGAACACTGAAGCTTTCTTT.

The chain employs TRBV6-1 and TRBJ1-6, with 9 bases matching TRBD1. The junction had 9 bases not matched to a gene; V was cut back by 6 bases and J by 6 bases. This CDR3 has 16 amino acids. Per germline, CDR1 MNHNS and CDR2 SASEGT. CDR3 region: CASRGGTGPRNSPLHF. CDR3 nucleotides: TGTGCCAGCAGGGGTGGGACAGGGCCCCGTAATTCACCCCTCCACTTT.

The V and J genes are TRBV28 and TRBJ2-5, with D hard to call. The CDR3 runs to 11 residues. V was pared by 2 bases and J by 2 bases, with 0 bases between. Germline-derived CDR1 and CDR2 are MDHEN and SYDVKM. The CDR3 region has the DNA TGTGCCAGCAGTTTACAAGAGACCCAGTACTTC. Translating it yields CASSLQETQYF.

This clonotype was seen a handful of times. This chain uses TRBV10-3 with TRBJ1-2, with TRBD1 matching over 8 bases. CDR1 and CDR2 (germline): ENHRY, SYGVKD. The CDR3 contains 15 residues. Trimming cost V 0 bases and J 6 bases; bases outside gene matches: 6. The CDR3 DNA reads TGTGCCATCAGTGAGTCGCGGCAGGGGGCGAATGGCTACACCTTC. This translates into CAISESRQGANGYTF.

The rearrangement joins TRBV2 to TRBJ1-3; D perhaps matches TRBD1 (5 bases). The germline CDR1 and CDR2 sequences are SNHLY and FYNNEI. The CDR3 loop spans 13 amino acids. Deletions cut 4 bases from V and 2 bases from J, with 6 bases between. CDR3 nucleotides: TGTGCCAGCAGTGCGGGGCCTGGAAACACCATATATTTT. Protein sequence: CASSAGPGNTIYF.

This clonotype has a handful of counts. V is TRBV19 and J is TRBJ1-2, with D uncertain. The CDR3 sequence is 13 residues long. Germline V CDR1 and CDR2: LNHDA, SQIVND (reference sequence). V lost 2 bases and J lost 7, with 11 bases in between. The chain's CDR3 is CASSIQDLVGYTF. The CDR3 DNA is TGTGCCAGTAGTATACAGGACCTGGTTGGCTACACCTTC.

In its sample, this clonotype was seen a few times. The gene calls are TRBV28 and TRBJ2-5; D is uncertain. Trimming removed 6 bases at V and 1 base at J, with 12 bases between. In germline, CDR1 is MDHEN, CDR2 SYDVKM. This CDR3 has 14 amino acids. CDR3 nucleotides: TGTGCCAGCAGCACCGGCGGTTTCCAAGAGACCCAGTACTTC. Amino acids: CASSTGGFQETQYF. Together with reference TRBV28 and TRBJ2-5, the CDR3 gives the full variable domain: DVKVTQSSRYLVKRTGEKVFLECVQDMDHENMFWYRQDPGLGLRLIYFSYDVKMKEKGDIPEGYSVSREKKERFSLILESASTNQTSMYLCASSTGGFQETQYFGPGTRLLVL.

The chain has TRBV5-3 and TRBJ2-1; perhaps TRBD2 as D (5 bases). TRBV5-3 is an ORF; its function is uncertain. The V end was cut by 5 bases, the J end by 4 bases, with 19 bases between. The CDR3 spans 16 residues. The CDR3 coding sequence is TGTGCCAGAAGTACCGATCTAGCAGAGTTATACAATGAGCAGTTCTTC. It codes for CARSTDLAELYNEQFF.

This clonotype was counted a few times. The genes are TRBV7-2 and TRBJ2-1; D is ambiguous. V gave up 4 bases and J gave up 0 bases, with 13 bases separating them. This CDR3 contains 16 residues. CDR1 is SGHTA, CDR2 FQGNSA, per germline. CDR3 nucleotide sequence: TGTGCCAGCAGCTCCGAATCAACACTCTCCTACAATGAGCAGTTCTTC. Translated: CASSSESTLSYNEQFF.

The chain links TRBV7-8 to TRBJ1-1; D gene uncertain. Per germline, CDR1 SGHVS and CDR2 FQNEAQ. Trimming removed 8 bases at V and 1 base at J, with 11 bases between. This CDR3 has 13 residues. CDR3 loop: CASATWGNTEAFF. CDR3 nucleotides: TGTGCCAGCGCGACGTGGGGGAACACTGAAGCTTTCTTT.

The gene calls are TRBV20-1 and TRBJ1-2; D possibly corresponds to TRBD1 (6 bases). The CDR3 has 13 residues. The V and J ends lost 6 bases and 0 bases respectively, with 11 bases between them. The germline V gene has CDR1 DFQATT and CDR2 SNEGSKA (reference sequence). CDR3 DNA sequence: TGCAGTGCCGGCGGACAGTCTAACTATGGCTACACCTTC. Translating it yields CSAGGQSNYGYTF.